This passage covers 8 T cell receptor beta chains from one sample sequenced in a study of T-cell memory formation after mild COVID-19. TCRdb re-called the 5' RACE reads with MiXCR, one entry per CDR3 protein. Of around 300,000 distinct CDR3 sequences listed, roughly a fifth are singletons. Sequenced input: PBMCs or a T cell subset sorted from them (not recorded which). The source is a man between 18 and 35 years old who had mild COVID-19 (a few samples of this study predate the infection). Cell type and time point are not known.

The chain uses TRBV12-3 or TRBV12-4 and TRBJ1-1; 10 nucleotides align to TRBD1. Trimming cost V 5 bases and J 2 bases; bases outside gene matches: 5. There are 15 residues in the CDR3. The CDR3 reads CASSPATGGNTEAFF. The CDR3 bases are TGTGCCAGCAGTCCCGCGACAGGGGGCAACACTGAAGCTTTCTTT.

CDR3 residues: CASSQDLGREQYV. CDR3 in DNA: TGTGCCAGCAGCCAAGATCTCGGACGGGAGCAGTACGTC. The rearrangement joins TRBV4-2 to TRBJ2-7; D is undetermined. Germline loops: CDR1 LGHNA, CDR2 YNFKEQ. The CDR3 sequence is 13 residues long. The V end lost 0 bases, the J end lost 7 bases, and 10 bases lay between the germline ends.

The chain joins TRBV27 to TRBJ2-3; D possibly matches TRBD1 or TRBD2 (5 bases each). Germline V CDR1 and CDR2: MNHEY, SMNVEV (reference sequence). Trimming shortened V by 7 bases and J by 5 bases, and 22 bases separated the two germline ends. CDR3 length equals 16 residues. This chain's CDR3 is CASTRVGTAGGDTQYF. CDR3 DNA: TGTGCCAGCACCCGTGTAGGGACGGCTGGGGGAGATACGCAGTATTTT.

The chain couples TRBV2 to TRBJ2-3, with no clear D. The V end was cut by 3 bases, the J end by 9 bases, with 13 bases between. Germline V gene lookup returns CDR1 SNHLY and CDR2 FYNNEI. The CDR3 is 13 residues long. The CDR3 DNA is TGTGCCAGCAGTGACGGAAACCCGGGCACGCAGTATTTT. This gives the protein CASSDGNPGTQYF.

The rearrangement links TRBV19 to TRBJ2-7; 7 nucleotides line up with TRBD1. CDR1 is LNHDA, CDR2 SQIVND, per germline (reference sequence). After removal of 3 bases from V and 4 bases from J, the junction contained 6 bases not matched to a gene. The CDR3 is 14 residues long. The CDR3 DNA sequence: TGTGCCAGTAGTATTACAGGGGAGAGTTACGAGCAGTACGTC. This encodes CASSITGESYEQYV.

V usage is TRBV11-3 and J usage is TRBJ2-3; D possibly uses TRBD1 or TRBD2 (5 bases each). This CDR3 is 13 amino acids long. Germline V gene lookup returns CDR1 SGHNT and CDR2 YENEEA. Trimming removed 5 bases at V and 4 bases at J, with 10 bases between. The CDR3 nucleotides are TGTGCCAGCAGCGGGGCTAGCTCAGATACGCAGTATTTT. Translated: CASSGASSDTQYF.

The J gene is TRBJ2-3, the V gene TRBV6-5; 11 bases agree with TRBD2. J lost 9 bases, V lost 7 bases, and 12 bases had no gene match. Germline V gives CDR1 MNHEY, CDR2 SVGAGI. This CDR3 has 15 residues. CDR3 in DNA: TGTGCCAGCACCCCTAGCGGGGGGACCATGGGGACGCAGTATTTT. It yields the protein CASTPSGGTMGTQYF.

This sequence joins TRBV19 and TRBJ2-7; D might be TRBD2 (5 bases). The length of the CDR3 is 13 residues. Trimming took 3 bases from V and 3 from J, leaving 9 bases between them. The germline gives CDR1 LNHDA, CDR2 SQIVND (reference sequence). CDR3: CASSILRDYEQYV. CDR3 sequence (DNA): TGTGCCAGTAGTATCCTCCGGGACTACGAGCAGTACGTC.